These T cell receptor beta chains were read from a single sample in a study of T cell responses to AZD1222 COVID-19 vaccine. Produced via immunoSEQ multiplex PCR; TCRdb's table is partial and in-frame only. There are 150,000 or so clones in the sample; approximately 90% occur only once, and 6.9% lies in the top ten. The starting material was peripheral blood, obtained after recovery from COVID-19. Source of these receptors: an adult who had recovered from COVID-19. The CDR3 runs from the conserved cysteine through the conserved F or W. D genes are given only for firm matches. Clone size is given for some rows only: seen once, a few or many times, or a class if the clone is expanded.

TRBV7-6,TRBJ2-3,once,.,TGTGCCAGCAGCTTATCGGGGGTGGGAGTCACAGATACGCAGTATTTT,CASSLSGVGVTDTQYF
TRBV9,TRBJ1-5,.,.,TGTGCCAGCAGCGTAGCACCTCATCAGCCCCAGCATTTT,CASSVAPHQPQHF
TRBV6-2/TRBV6-3,TRBJ2-2,once,.,TGTGCCAGCAGTTCCCGAATTATTTACGGGGAGCTGTTTTTT,CASSSRIIYGELFF
TRBV15,TRBJ2-2,.,TRBD2,TGTGCCAGCGCGGGGGACACCGGGGAGCTGTTTTTT,CASAGDTGELFF
TRBV2,TRBJ2-1,.,TRBD2,TGTGCCAGCAATGGACTAGCGGGATTCCGATCCGATGAGCAGTTCTTC,CASNGLAGFRSDEQFF
TRBV19,TRBJ2-4,.,.,TGTGCCAGTCAGACCCCGCAGTACTTC,CASQTPQYF
TRBV29-1,TRBJ2-3,.,TRBD2,TGCAGCGTTTTAGCGGGGGGTCGCGATACGCAGTATTTT,CSVLAGGRDTQYF
TRBV19,TRBJ2-1,.,TRBD1,TGTGCCAGTAGTACCCGACAGGGCAGGGGTGAGCAGTTCTTC,CASSTRQGRGEQFF
TRBV5-1,TRBJ1-6,.,TRBD1,TGCGCCAGCAGCACTCGGGCGGGGACAGGGTCATCCTCCTATAATTCACCCCTCCACTTT,CASSTRAGTGSSSYNSPLHF
TRBV20-1,TRBJ2-3,once,TRBD2,TGCAGTGCTAGTCCGACTAGCGGGTTTCTGGATACGCAGTATTTT,CSASPTSGFLDTQYF
TRBV5-4,TRBJ1-2,.,.,TGTGCCAGCAGCCCGAGGGGTAAGGCGGATGGCTACACCTTC,CASSPRGKADGYTF
TRBV19,TRBJ1-6,.,.,TGTGCCAGTAGTATAGAGGAGAGGTGGAATTCACCCCTCCACTTT,CASSIEERWNSPLHF
TRBV4-2,TRBJ2-3,.,.,TGTGCCAGCAGCCAAGTGAGGGGAGATACGCAGTATTTT,CASSQVRGDTQYF
TRBV19,TRBJ2-7,.,TRBD1,TGTGCCAGTACTCCTACAGGGGGCTCCTACGAGCAGTACTTC,CASTPTGGSYEQYF
TRBV29-1,TRBJ1-2,.,TRBD1,TGCAGCATCGACCGGGACAGTCGCGGCTACACCTTC,CSIDRDSRGYTF
TRBV19,TRBJ2-5,.,TRBD1,TGTGCCAGTAGTACGGGACAGGGGAAAGCGAGGGAGACCCAGTACTTC,CASSTGQGKARETQYF
TRBV3-1/TRBV3-2,TRBJ2-7,.,.,TGTGCCAGCAGCCAAGGGAGATACGAGCAGTACTTC,CASSQGRYEQYF
TRBV11-2,TRBJ1-1,.,.,TGTGCCAGCAGCCAGGACGGCCAGAACACTGAAGCTTTCTTT,CASSQDGQNTEAFF
TRBV28,TRBJ2-1,.,.,TGTGCCAGCAGCTTCAACTCAGCCTACAATGAGCAGTTCTTC,CASSFNSAYNEQFF
TRBV10-3,TRBJ1-1,.,.,TGTGCCATCAGTGGAGGGGGACCAGGGAGGATCATGAACACTGAAGCTTTCTTT,CAISGGGPGRIMNTEAFF
TRBV27,TRBJ2-7,.,TRBD1,TGTGCCAGCAGTTTAGGAGAGGGACAGGGGGCCCACGAGCAGTACTTC,CASSLGEGQGAHEQYF
TRBV15,TRBJ1-5,.,TRBD1,TGTGCCACCAGCGCAAGGGGACAGGGCTTTGGCAATCAGCCCCAGCATTTT,CATSARGQGFGNQPQHF
TRBV20-1,TRBJ1-1,.,.,TGCAGTGCTAACCGGTACAATGAAGCTTTCTTT,CSANRYNEAFF
TRBV9,TRBJ2-1,once,.,TGTGCCAGCAGCGTAGGTAGCACACGTGAGCAGTTCTTC,CASSVGSTREQFF
TRBV19,TRBJ2-1,.,TRBD2,TGTGCCAGTAGTATAGATCTATCGGCGGGGGGAAACAATGAGCAGTTCTTC,CASSIDLSAGGNNEQFF
TRBV30,TRBJ1-2,.,.,TGTGCCTGGAGTGTAAGATCCTATGGCTACACCTTC,CAWSVRSYGYTF
TRBV9,TRBJ2-7,.,.,TGTGCCAGCAGCCGTTCCTCGGGGACCTTCTACGAGCAGTACTTC,CASSRSSGTFYEQYF
TRBV5-4,TRBJ1-1,.,TRBD1,TGTGCCAGCAGCCTGGGACAGGGGGGGACTGAAGCTTTCTTT,CASSLGQGGTEAFF